This T cell receptor (beta chain) was captured in a study of cytomegalovirus exposure and HLA in healthy donors. Study-level points and caveats: In a later analysis, donors in an Asian-associated ancestry cluster reportedly had fewer N-insertions in productive TCRs than the cohort mean. For cytomegalovirus status, the classifier reportedly gave diagnoses with high specificity and sensitivity. Accurate prediction of most subjects' HLA-A and HLA-B alleles from TCR beta sequences was reported.

This clone occurred a few times. Its antigen is undetermined. V was pared by 3 bases and J by 3 bases, with 1 base of the junction left unmatched. The CDR3 runs to 15 residues. The germline CDR1 and CDR2 sequences are MNHNS and SASEGT. Researchers ran the PCR with 60 Vbeta and 13 Jbeta primers. Profiled with immunoSEQ multiplex PCR; TCRdb holds only in-frame clones, not every one. The sample records approximately 150,000 clones, 80% being singletons. This rearrangement joins TRBV6-1 to TRBJ2-1, with 11 bases aligning to TRBD2. The TCR sequence derives from a young man in good health and CMV-seropositive. The sequencing sample was made of PBMCs. The CDR3 DNA follows: TGTGCCAGCAGTGACACTAGCGGGAGCTACAATGAGCAGTTCTTC. It yields the protein CASSDTSGSYNEQFF.